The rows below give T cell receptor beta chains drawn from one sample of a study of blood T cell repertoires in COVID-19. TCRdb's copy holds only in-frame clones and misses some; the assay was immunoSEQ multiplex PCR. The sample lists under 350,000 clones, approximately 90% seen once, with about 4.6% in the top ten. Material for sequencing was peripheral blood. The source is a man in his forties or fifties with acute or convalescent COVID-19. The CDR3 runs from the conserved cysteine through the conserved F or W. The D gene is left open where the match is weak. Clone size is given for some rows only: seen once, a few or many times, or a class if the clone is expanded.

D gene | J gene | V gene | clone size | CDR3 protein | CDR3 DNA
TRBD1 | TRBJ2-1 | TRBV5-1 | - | CASSPDRGRDEQFF | TGCGCCAGCAGCCCGGACAGGGGCCGCGATGAGCAGTTCTTC
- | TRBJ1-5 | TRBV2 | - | CASSEERGLNQPQHF | TGTGCCAGCAGTGAAGAGAGAGGACTCAATCAGCCCCAGCATTTT
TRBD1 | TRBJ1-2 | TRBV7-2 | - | CASSLVSTGSHGYTF | TGTGCCAGCAGCTTAGTTTCGACAGGGTCCCATGGCTACACCTTC
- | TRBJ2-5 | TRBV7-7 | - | CASSPRRRETQYF | TGTGCCAGCAGCCCTAGGAGACGGGAGACCCAGTACTTC
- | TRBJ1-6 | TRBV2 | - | CASSQGSPLHF | TGTGCCAGCAGCCAGGGTTCACCCCTCCACTTT
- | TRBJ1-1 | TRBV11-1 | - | CASSPFGLEQGEAFF | TGTGCCAGCAGCCCCTTCGGCCTAGAACAGGGTGAAGCTTTCTTT
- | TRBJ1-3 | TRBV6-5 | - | CATSRGGWLGNTIYF | TGTGCCACCTCCCGGGGAGGGTGGTTAGGAAACACCATATATTTT
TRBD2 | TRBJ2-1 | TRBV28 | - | CASTLLTGLADTSSYNEQFF | TGTGCCAGCACCCTTTTGACCGGACTAGCCGACACGAGCTCCTACAATGAGCAGTTCTTC
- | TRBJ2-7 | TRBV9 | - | CASSVGYGLYEQYF | TGTGCCAGCAGCGTAGGGTACGGACTCTACGAGCAGTACTTC
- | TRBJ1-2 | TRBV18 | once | CASSPLTGNGYTF | TGTGCCAGCTCACCACTCACAGGGAATGGCTACACCTTC
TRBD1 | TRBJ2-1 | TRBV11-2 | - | CASSFSGTGYNEQFF | TGTGCCAGCAGCTTCTCCGGGACAGGCTACAATGAGCAGTTCTTC
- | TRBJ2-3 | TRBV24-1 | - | CATSESKQGKADTQYF | TGTGCCACCAGTGAATCCAAGCAGGGTAAGGCAGATACGCAGTATTTT
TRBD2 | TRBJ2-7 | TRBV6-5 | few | CASSYGSSGGLYEQYF | TGTGCCAGCAGTTACGGGAGTAGCGGGGGGTTATACGAGCAGTACTTC
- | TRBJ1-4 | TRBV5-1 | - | CASSLVPDNEKLFF | TGCGCCAGCAGCTTGGTTCCAGATAATGAAAAACTGTTTTTT
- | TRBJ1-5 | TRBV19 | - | CASSKRGLRGHQPQHF | TGTGCCAGTAGTAAGCGGGGCCTAAGAGGGCATCAGCCCCAGCATTTT
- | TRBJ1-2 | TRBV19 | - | CASSITGVPNYGYTF | TGTGCCAGTAGTATTACAGGCGTTCCTAACTATGGCTACACCTTC